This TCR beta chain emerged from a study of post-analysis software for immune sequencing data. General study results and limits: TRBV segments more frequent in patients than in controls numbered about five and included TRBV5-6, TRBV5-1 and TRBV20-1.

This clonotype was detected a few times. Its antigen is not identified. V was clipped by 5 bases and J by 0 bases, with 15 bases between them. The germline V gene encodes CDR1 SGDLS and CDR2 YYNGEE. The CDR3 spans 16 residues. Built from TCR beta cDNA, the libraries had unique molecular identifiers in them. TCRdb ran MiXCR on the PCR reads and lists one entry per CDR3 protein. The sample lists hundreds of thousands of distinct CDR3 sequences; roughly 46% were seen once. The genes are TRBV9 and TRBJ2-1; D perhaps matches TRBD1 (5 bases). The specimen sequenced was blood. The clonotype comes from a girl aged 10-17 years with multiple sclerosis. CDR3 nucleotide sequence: TGTGCCAGCAGACTCATTAGGGGCGGCTCCTACAATGAGCAGTTCTTC. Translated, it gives CASRLIRGGSYNEQFF. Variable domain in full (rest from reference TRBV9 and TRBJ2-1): DSGVTQTPKHLITATGQRVTLRCSPRSGDLSVYWYQQSLDQGLQFLIQYYNGEERAKGNILERFSAQQFPDLHSELNLSSLELGDSALYFCASRLIRGGSYNEQFFGPGTRLTVL.